This T cell receptor (beta chain) was found in a study of T cell responses to AZD1222 COVID-19 vaccine. Only in-frame clones appear in the TCRdb table, and some are missing; sequencing was by immunoSEQ multiplex PCR. The data contain approximately 150,000 clones, more than 75% of them singletons. Losses at the gene ends were 3 bases for V and 5 bases for J; bases not matched to a gene: 7. This CDR3 spans 14 amino acids. Looked up from germline, CDR1 is SGHRS and CDR2 is YFSETQ. The sequence derives from an adult who received the AZD1222 COVID-19 vaccine. The sequences come from peripheral blood, collected 28 days after the second AZD1222 dose. The V and J genes are TRBV5-1 and TRBJ1-2, with 7 nucleotides matching TRBD1. In DNA form, the CDR3 reads TGCGCCAGCAGCTCCTCGACAGGGAGTTATGGCTACACCTTC. Translating it yields CASSSSTGSYGYTF.